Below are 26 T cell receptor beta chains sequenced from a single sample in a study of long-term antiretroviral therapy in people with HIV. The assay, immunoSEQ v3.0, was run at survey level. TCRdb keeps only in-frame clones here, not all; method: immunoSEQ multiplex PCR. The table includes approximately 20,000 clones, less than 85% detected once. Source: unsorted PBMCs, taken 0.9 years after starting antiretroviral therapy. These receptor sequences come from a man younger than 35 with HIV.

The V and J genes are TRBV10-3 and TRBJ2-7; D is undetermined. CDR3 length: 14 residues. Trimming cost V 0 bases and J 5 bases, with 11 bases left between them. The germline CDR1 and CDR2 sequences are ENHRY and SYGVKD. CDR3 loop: CAISESSDRDEQYF. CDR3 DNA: TGTGCCATCAGTGAGTCCTCCGACCGAGACGAGCAGTACTTC.

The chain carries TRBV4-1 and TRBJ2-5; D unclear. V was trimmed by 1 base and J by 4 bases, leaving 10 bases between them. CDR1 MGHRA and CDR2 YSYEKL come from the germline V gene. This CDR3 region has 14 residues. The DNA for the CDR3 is TGCGCCAGCAGCCAAGTCGGGTTAGCAGAGACCCAGTACTTC. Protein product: CASSQVGLAETQYF.

CDR3 nucleotide sequence: TGTGCCAGCAGCCCCCCGGGACAGCAGACCCAGTACTTC. Protein product: CASSPPGQQTQYF. This sequence joins TRBV9 and TRBJ2-5; 7 bases match TRBD1. Losses at the gene ends were 4 bases for V and 6 bases for J; bases not matched to a gene: 6. CDR3 length equals 13 residues. In germline, CDR1 is SGDLS, CDR2 YYNGEE.

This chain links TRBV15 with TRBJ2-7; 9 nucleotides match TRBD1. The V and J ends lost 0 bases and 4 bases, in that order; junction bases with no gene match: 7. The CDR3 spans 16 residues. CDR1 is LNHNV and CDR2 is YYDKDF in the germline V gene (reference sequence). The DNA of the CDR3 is TGTGCCACCAGCAGAGAAGGGACAGGGAGGCAGTACGAGCAGTACGTC. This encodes CATSREGTGRQYEQYV.

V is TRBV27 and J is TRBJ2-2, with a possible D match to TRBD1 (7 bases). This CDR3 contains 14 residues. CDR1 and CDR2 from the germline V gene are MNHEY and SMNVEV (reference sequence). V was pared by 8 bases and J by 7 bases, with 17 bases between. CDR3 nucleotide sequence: TGTGCCAGCCGCCCTGGAGGGGGCGGCGGGGAGCTGTTTTTT. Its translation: CASRPGGGGGELFF.

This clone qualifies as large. The CDR3 reads CASRDSLGFGQPQHF. For the CDR3, the DNA is TGTGCCAGTAGAGACAGCCTAGGATTCGGGCAGCCCCAGCATTTT. The rearrangement uses TRBV19 and TRBJ1-5; D may be TRBD1 (5 bases). The CDR3 has 15 residues. Germline V gene data show CDR1 as LNHDA and CDR2 as SQIVND (reference sequence). V was cut by 6 bases and J by 7 bases, with 19 bases left in between.

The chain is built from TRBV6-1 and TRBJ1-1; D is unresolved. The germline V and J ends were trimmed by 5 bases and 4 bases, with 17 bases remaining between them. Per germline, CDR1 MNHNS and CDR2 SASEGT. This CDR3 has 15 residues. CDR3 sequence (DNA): TGTGCCAGCAGTCCGATGAACTCCCACTCCACTGAAGCTTTCTTT. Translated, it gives CASSPMNSHSTEAFF.

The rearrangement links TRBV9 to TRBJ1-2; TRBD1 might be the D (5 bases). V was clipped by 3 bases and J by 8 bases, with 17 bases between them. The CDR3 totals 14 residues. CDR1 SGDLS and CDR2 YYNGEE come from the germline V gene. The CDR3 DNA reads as TGTGCCAGCAGCGCTCAGATCTTAGAGGGGGGCTACACCTTC. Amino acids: CASSAQILEGGYTF.

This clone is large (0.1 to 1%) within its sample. The CDR3 region has the DNA TGTGCCAGCAGCGTTCGCCGGGACAGGACGAACACCGGGGAGCTGTTTTTT. It encodes CASSVRRDRTNTGELFF. The rearrangement uses TRBV9 and TRBJ2-2; TRBD1 matches 8 bases. V gave up 2 bases and J gave up 0 bases; unmatched junction bases: 6. The CDR3 sequence is 17 residues long. CDR1 is SGDLS and CDR2 is YYNGEE in the germline V gene.

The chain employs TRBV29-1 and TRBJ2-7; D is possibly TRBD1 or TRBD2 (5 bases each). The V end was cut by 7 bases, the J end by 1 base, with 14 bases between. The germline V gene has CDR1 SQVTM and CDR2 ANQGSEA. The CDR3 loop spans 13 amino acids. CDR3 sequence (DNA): TGCAGCGCCTACGGGGACGGGTCCTACGAGCAGTACTTC. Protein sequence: CSAYGDGSYEQYF.

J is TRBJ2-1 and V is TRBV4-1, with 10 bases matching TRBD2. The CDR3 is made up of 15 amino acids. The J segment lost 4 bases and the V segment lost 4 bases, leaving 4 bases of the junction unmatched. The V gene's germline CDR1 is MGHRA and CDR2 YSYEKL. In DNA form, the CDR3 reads TGCGCCAGCAGCCCCAGCGGGGGGGAGTACAATGAGCAGTTCTTC. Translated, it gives CASSPSGGEYNEQFF.

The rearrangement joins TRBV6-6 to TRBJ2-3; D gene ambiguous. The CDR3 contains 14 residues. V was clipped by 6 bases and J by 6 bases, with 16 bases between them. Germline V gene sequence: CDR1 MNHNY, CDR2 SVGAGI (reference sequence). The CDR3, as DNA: TGTGCCAGCAGCTCCCGGCAGTATGGGGATACGCAGTATTTT. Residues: CASSSRQYGDTQYF.

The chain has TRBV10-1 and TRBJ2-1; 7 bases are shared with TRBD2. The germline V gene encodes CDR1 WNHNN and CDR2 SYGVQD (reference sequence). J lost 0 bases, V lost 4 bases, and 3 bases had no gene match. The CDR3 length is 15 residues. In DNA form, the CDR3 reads TGCGCCAGCAGTGGGTCGGGGGGCTCCTACAATGAGCAGTTCTTC. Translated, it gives CASSGSGGSYNEQFF.

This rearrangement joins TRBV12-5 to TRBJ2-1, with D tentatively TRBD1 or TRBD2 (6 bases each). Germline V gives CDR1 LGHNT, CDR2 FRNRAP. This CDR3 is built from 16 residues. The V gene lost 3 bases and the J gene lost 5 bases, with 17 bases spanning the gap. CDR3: CASGLRGPAGHNEQFF. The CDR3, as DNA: TGTGCTAGTGGTTTACGGGGGCCCGCAGGGCACAATGAGCAGTTCTTC.

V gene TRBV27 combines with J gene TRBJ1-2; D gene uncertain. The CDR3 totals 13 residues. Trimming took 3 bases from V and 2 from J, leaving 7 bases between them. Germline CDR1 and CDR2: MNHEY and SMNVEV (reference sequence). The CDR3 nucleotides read TGTGCCAGCAGTTTTGCATCGAACTATGGCTACACCTTC. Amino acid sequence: CASSFASNYGYTF.

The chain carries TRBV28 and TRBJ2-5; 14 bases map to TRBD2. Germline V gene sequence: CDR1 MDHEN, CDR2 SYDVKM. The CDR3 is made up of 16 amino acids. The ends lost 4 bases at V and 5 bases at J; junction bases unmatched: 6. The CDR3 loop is CASSSRLAGGRETQYF. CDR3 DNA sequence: TGTGCCAGCAGTTCCCGACTAGCGGGGGGGAGGGAGACCCAGTACTTC. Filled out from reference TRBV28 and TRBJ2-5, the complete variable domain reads DVKVTQSSRYLVKRTGEKVFLECVQDMDHENMFWYRQDPGLGLRLIYFSYDVKMKEKGDIPEGYSVSREKKERFSLILESASTNQTSMYLCASSSRLAGGRETQYFGPGTRLLVL.

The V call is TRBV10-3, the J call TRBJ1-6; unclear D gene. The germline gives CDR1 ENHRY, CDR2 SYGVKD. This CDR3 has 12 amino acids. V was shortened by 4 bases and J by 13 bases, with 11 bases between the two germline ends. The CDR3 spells CAISASTSPLHF. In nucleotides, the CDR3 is TGTGCCATCAGTGCGTCGACATCGCCCCTCCACTTT.

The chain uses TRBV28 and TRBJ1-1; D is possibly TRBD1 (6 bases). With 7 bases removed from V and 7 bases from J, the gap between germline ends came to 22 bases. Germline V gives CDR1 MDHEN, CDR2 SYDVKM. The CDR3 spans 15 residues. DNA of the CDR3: TGTGCCAGCACCCCTCGACGGGGGCGCTACTTTGAAGCTTTCTTT. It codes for CASTPRRGRYFEAFF.

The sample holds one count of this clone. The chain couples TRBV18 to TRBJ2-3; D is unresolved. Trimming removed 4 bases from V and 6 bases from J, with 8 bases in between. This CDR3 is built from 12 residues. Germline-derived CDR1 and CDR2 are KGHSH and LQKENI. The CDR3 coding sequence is TGTGCCAGCTCACAGGGTTTGGATACGCAGTATTTT. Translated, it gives CASSQGLDTQYF.

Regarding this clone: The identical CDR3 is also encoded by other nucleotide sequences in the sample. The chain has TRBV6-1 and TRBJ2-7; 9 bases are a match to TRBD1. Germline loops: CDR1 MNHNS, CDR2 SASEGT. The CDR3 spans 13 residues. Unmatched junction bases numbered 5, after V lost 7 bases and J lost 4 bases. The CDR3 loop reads CASKTGGWYEQYF. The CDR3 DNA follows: TGTGCCAGCAAAACAGGGGGCTGGTACGAGCAGTACTTC.

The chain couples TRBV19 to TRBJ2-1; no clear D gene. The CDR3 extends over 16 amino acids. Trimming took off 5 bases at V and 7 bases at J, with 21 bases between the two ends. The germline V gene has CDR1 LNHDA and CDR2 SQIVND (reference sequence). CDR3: CASSDFSNFLQNEQFF. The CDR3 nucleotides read TGTGCCAGTAGTGACTTCTCTAACTTTCTTCAGAATGAGCAGTTCTTC.

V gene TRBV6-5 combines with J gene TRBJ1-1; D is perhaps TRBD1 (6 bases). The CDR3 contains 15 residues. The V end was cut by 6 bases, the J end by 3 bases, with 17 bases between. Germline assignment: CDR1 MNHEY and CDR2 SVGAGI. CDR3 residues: CASRGAGAGDTEAFF. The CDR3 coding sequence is TGTGCCAGCAGGGGGGCGGGCGCCGGGGACACTGAAGCTTTCTTT.

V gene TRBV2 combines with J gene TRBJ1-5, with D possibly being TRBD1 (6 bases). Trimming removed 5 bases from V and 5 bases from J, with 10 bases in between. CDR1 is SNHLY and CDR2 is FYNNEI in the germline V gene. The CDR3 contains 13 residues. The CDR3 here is CASSLWGHQPQHF. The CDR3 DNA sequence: TGTGCCAGCAGTCTCTGGGGGCATCAGCCCCAGCATTTT.

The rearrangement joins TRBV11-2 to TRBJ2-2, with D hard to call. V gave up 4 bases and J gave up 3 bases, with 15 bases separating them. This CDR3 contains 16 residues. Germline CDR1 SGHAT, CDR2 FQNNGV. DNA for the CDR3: TGTGCCAGCAGCTCCCGGTCTATGGGGTACACCGGGGAGCTGTTTTTT. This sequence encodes CASSSRSMGYTGELFF.

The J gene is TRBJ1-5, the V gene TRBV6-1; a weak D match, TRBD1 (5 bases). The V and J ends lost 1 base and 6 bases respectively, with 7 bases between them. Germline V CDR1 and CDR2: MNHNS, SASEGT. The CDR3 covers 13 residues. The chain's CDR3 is CASSEEGSQPQHF. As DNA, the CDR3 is TGTGCCAGCAGTGAAGAGGGGAGTCAGCCCCAGCATTTT.

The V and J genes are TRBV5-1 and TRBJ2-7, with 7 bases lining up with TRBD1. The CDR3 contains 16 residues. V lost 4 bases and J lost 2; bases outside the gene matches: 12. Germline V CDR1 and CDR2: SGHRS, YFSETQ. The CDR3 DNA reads TGCGCCAGCAGCGACTGGGACAGCCAACGCCCCTACGAGCAGTACTTC. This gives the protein CASSDWDSQRPYEQYF.